Presented here are 25 T cell receptor beta chains from one specimen sequenced in a study of CD8 T cells in Susac syndrome. Reverse transcription of about 0.45 to 1 ug RNA was performed with random hexamers. TCRdb fed the immunoSEQ multiplex PCR reads into MiXCR, producing one record per CDR3 protein. Of some 130,000 distinct CDR3 sequences detected, around nine tenths appear once; the ten largest clones hold around 0.24%. Sequencing was carried out using CD8+ T cells from PBMCs. The receptors were gathered from a human donor with multiple sclerosis.

The rearrangement links TRBV5-6 to TRBJ2-2; 7 bases are a match to TRBD2. The V segment lost 0 bases and the J segment 5 bases; nucleotides outside the gene matches: 4. Per germline, CDR1 SGHDT and CDR2 YYEEEE. The CDR3 extends over 15 amino acids. The CDR3 is CASSLGGSFTGELFF. CDR3 nucleotides: TGTGCCAGCAGCTTGGGCGGGAGTTTTACCGGGGAGCTGTTTTTT.

The rearrangement links TRBV27 to TRBJ1-5; D is undetermined. CDR3 size: 14 residues. Germline V gene data show CDR1 as MNHEY and CDR2 as SMNVEV (reference sequence). The V and J ends lost 1 base and 4 bases respectively, with 8 bases between them. CDR3 bases: TGTGCCAGCAGTTTATACGGGCTAAATCAGCCCCAGCATTTT. It codes for CASSLYGLNQPQHF.

This chain uses TRBV6-5 with TRBJ2-3; D possibly corresponds to TRBD2 (7 bases). Germline CDR1 and CDR2: MNHEY and SVGAGI. The CDR3 contains 16 residues. Trimming cost V 2 bases and J 1 base, with 13 bases left between them. CDR3 bases: TGTGCCAGCAGTTACCCCGGGGAGGGGGGCACAGATACGCAGTATTTT. It encodes CASSYPGEGGTDTQYF.

V is TRBV29-1 and J is TRBJ2-7; 7 bases agree with TRBD1. The CDR3 extends over 13 amino acids. Germline V gives CDR1 SQVTM, CDR2 ANQGSEA. Trimming removed 6 bases from V and 2 bases from J; junction bases left unmatched: 7. CDR3 in amino acids: CSVTPGTAYEQYF. In nucleotides, the CDR3 is TGCAGCGTGACACCCGGGACAGCCTACGAGCAGTACTTC.

This chain connects TRBV4-3 to TRBJ2-7, with D perhaps TRBD1 (6 bases). The V end was cut by 5 bases, the J end by 4 bases, with 18 bases between. Looked up from germline, CDR1 is LGHNA and CDR2 is YSLEER. The CDR3 loop spans 15 amino acids. CDR3 sequence (DNA): TGCGCCAGCAGCAATCACAGGGACCTCACTTACGAGCAGTACTTC. Translated, it gives CASSNHRDLTYEQYF.

This chain uses TRBV27 with TRBJ2-1; 9 bases are shared with TRBD1. J lost 7 bases, V lost 4 bases, and 8 bases had no gene match. Looked up from germline, CDR1 is MNHEY and CDR2 is SMNVEV (reference sequence). This CDR3 contains 15 residues. Here the CDR3 DNA reads TGTGCCAGCAGTTCCACAGGGGGCGCGGAGAATGAGCAGTTCTTC. This sequence encodes CASSSTGGAENEQFF.

This clonotype came up once. The V and J genes are TRBV5-8 and TRBJ2-2, with D maybe TRBD1 (6 bases). CDR1 is SGHTS and CDR2 is YDEGEE in the germline V gene. With 4 bases removed from V and 6 bases from J, the gap between germline ends came to 10 bases. The CDR3 consists of 13 residues. The CDR3 sequence is CASSPRGPGELFF. CDR3 bases: TGTGCCAGCAGCCCCAGGGGCCCCGGGGAGCTGTTTTTT.

The rearrangement uses TRBV5-6 and TRBJ1-1, with D unresolved. The length of the CDR3 is 13 residues. Germline V gene sequence: CDR1 SGHDT, CDR2 YYEEEE. The V end was cut by 0 bases, the J end by 4 bases, with 7 bases between. The CDR3 nucleotides are TGTGCCAGCAGCTTGGGCCGTGGCACTGAAGCTTTCTTT. It encodes CASSLGRGTEAFF.

CDR3 sequence: CASSPPRGQGTEAFF. The CDR3 DNA sequence: TGTGCCAGCAGTCCCCCCCGGGGGCAAGGGACTGAAGCTTTCTTT. The chain combines TRBV6-6 with TRBJ1-1; D may be TRBD1 (6 bases). Trimming took 5 bases from V and 5 from J, leaving 18 bases between them. The CDR3 is made up of 15 amino acids. CDR1 and CDR2 (germline): MNHNY, SVGAGI (reference sequence).

This sequence joins TRBV12-3 or TRBV12-4 and TRBJ1-1, with a weak D call TRBD1 (5 bases). CDR3 length: 14 amino acids. The ends were cut back, 7 bases at V and 0 bases at J, with 12 bases in the middle. The CDR3 DNA reads TGTGCCAGCATCCAGGGTGGGATGAACACTGAAGCTTTCTTT. Its translation: CASIQGGMNTEAFF.

The chain is built from TRBV4-3 and TRBJ1-5; D is possibly TRBD1 (6 bases). Germline V gives CDR1 LGHNA, CDR2 YSLEER. CDR3 length equals 15 residues. Trimming stripped 0 bases from V and 5 bases from J, with 11 bases between. The DNA of the CDR3 is TGCGCCAGCAGCCAAGAAGAAGGGGGGGATCAGCCCCAGCATTTT. Its protein product is CASSQEEGGDQPQHF.

The V and J genes are TRBV27 and TRBJ2-7; weak D call: TRBD1 (6 bases). The CDR3 consists of 12 residues. Germline V gene lookup returns CDR1 MNHEY and CDR2 SMNVEV (reference sequence). V lost 6 bases to trimming and J lost 6 bases, with 12 bases between them. The CDR3 protein is CASSFRGGEQYF. For the CDR3, the DNA is TGTGCCAGCAGCTTCCGAGGGGGCGAGCAGTACTTC.

The rearrangement joins TRBV5-6 to TRBJ1-1, with D possibly matching TRBD1 (5 bases). Germline V lookup: CDR1 SGHDT, CDR2 YYEEEE. V lost 2 bases and J lost 0, with 8 bases in between. The length of the CDR3 is 14 residues. The CDR3 bases are TGTGCCAGCAGCTTAGACAGATTGAACACTGAAGCTTTCTTT. Its translation: CASSLDRLNTEAFF.

V is TRBV9 and J is TRBJ1-1, with a possible D match to TRBD1 (6 bases). Trimming cost V 2 bases and J 4 bases, with 15 bases left between them. CDR3 length equals 15 residues. CDR1 SGDLS and CDR2 YYNGEE come from the germline V gene. CDR3: CASSVTGRGGTEAFF. The CDR3 DNA reads TGTGCCAGCAGCGTTACAGGCCGAGGGGGCACTGAAGCTTTCTTT. The variable domain in full, with the rest retrieved from reference TRBV9 and TRBJ1-1, is DSGVTQTPKHLITATGQRVTLRCSPRSGDLSVYWYQQSLDQGLQFLIQYYNGEERAKGNILERFSAQQFPDLHSELNLSSLELGDSALYFCASSVTGRGGTEAFFGQGTRLTVV.

J is TRBJ2-1 and V is TRBV3-1, with D tentatively TRBD1 or TRBD2 (5 bases each). Trimming shortened V by 0 bases and J by 2 bases, and 17 bases separated the two germline ends. In germline, CDR1 is LGHDT, CDR2 YNNKEL (reference sequence). The CDR3 runs to 18 residues. The CDR3 is CASSQEDGARGTYNEQFF. CDR3 coding DNA: TGTGCCAGCAGCCAAGAAGACGGGGCCCGAGGTACCTACAATGAGCAGTTCTTC.

The rearrangement joins TRBV15 to TRBJ1-5; 7 positions match TRBD1. CDR1 and CDR2 (germline): LNHNV, YYDKDF (reference sequence). After removal of 6 bases from V and 4 bases from J, the junction contained 9 bases not matched to a gene. CDR3 length equals 15 residues. CDR3 amino acids: CATRQGTTMNQPQHF. The CDR3 coding sequence is TGTGCCACCAGACAGGGGACGACAATGAATCAGCCCCAGCATTTT.

V and J are TRBV12-3 or TRBV12-4 and TRBJ2-3, with 10 bases lining up with TRBD1. The CDR3 length is 19 residues. V lost 5 bases, J lost 2 bases, and 16 bases stayed unmatched. DNA of the CDR3: TGTGCCAGCAGTCCCACTGACACCGGGACAGGGGCCAACACAGATACGCAGTATTTT. It is translated as CASSPTDTGTGANTDTQYF.

The V call is TRBV5-4, the J call TRBJ2-7; TRBD1 agrees at 9 bases. Trimming took 4 bases from V and 4 from J; bases not matched to a gene: 6. This CDR3 is 14 amino acids long. Germline values: CDR1 SGHNT, CDR2 YYREEE (reference sequence). CDR3 DNA sequence: TGTGCCAGCAGCGGGGGACAGGGTTGGTACGAGCAGTACTTC. The encoded protein is CASSGGQGWYEQYF.

The rearrangement links TRBV9 to TRBJ2-2; the D gene is possibly TRBD1 (5 bases). This CDR3 is 15 amino acids long. The V gene's germline CDR1 is SGDLS and CDR2 YYNGEE. The V end lost 4 bases, the J end lost 3 bases, and 13 bases lay between the germline ends. CDR3 amino acids: CASSRRGTDTGELFF. In DNA form, the CDR3 reads TGTGCCAGCAGCCGAAGGGGAACGGACACCGGGGAGCTGTTTTTT.

V gene TRBV28 combines with J gene TRBJ2-3; D not resolved. The CDR3 has 15 amino acids. The ends were cut back, 1 base at V and 0 bases at J, with 8 bases in the middle. CDR1 is MDHEN and CDR2 is SYDVKM in the germline V gene. This chain's CDR3 is CASSLYFGSTDTQYF. The CDR3, as DNA: TGTGCCAGCAGTTTATACTTTGGGAGCACAGATACGCAGTATTTT.

The V and J genes are TRBV7-9 and TRBJ2-7; D might be TRBD1 (5 bases). Germline lookup yields CDR1 SEHNR and CDR2 FQNEAQ (reference sequence). V lost 5 bases and J lost 0, with 17 bases in between. The CDR3 covers 16 residues. CDR3 sequence reads: CASSPLLGLGSYEQYF. As DNA, the CDR3 is TGTGCCAGCAGCCCCCTTTTGGGGCTGGGCTCCTACGAGCAGTACTTC.

J is TRBJ1-4 and V is TRBV9, with no clear D. This CDR3 region has 13 residues. Germline V gene lookup returns CDR1 SGDLS and CDR2 YYNGEE. V was clipped by 1 base and J by 6 bases, with 7 bases between them. CDR3 protein: CASSVSGDEKLFF. The DNA for the CDR3 is TGTGCCAGCAGCGTAAGTGGGGATGAAAAACTGTTTTTT.

The chain has TRBV16 and TRBJ1-2; maybe TRBD1 (6 bases). Germline CDR1 reads KGHSY; CDR2 reads FQNENV. V gave up 4 bases and J gave up 4 bases, with 19 bases separating them. CDR3 length: 16 amino acids. The CDR3 here is CASSLPWGAGTYGYTF. Written as DNA, the CDR3 is TGTGCCAGCAGCCTCCCCTGGGGGGCCGGGACCTATGGCTACACCTTC.

The genes are TRBV7-9 and TRBJ2-1, with D unresolved. The germline gives CDR1 SEHNR, CDR2 FQNEAQ (reference sequence). This CDR3 is built from 13 residues. Trimming took off 6 bases at V and 1 base at J, with 7 bases between the two ends. The CDR3 DNA sequence: TGTGCCAGCAGGGCTCCGTCCTACAATGAGCAGTTCTTC. Amino acid sequence: CASRAPSYNEQFF.

Only a few counts were recorded for this clonotype. DNA of the CDR3: TGTGCCAGCAGCTTGCTGGGGAACACTGAAGCTTTCTTT. It is translated as CASSLLGNTEAFF. The chain uses TRBV5-6 and TRBJ1-1; no firm D call. The germline gives CDR1 SGHDT, CDR2 YYEEEE. The CDR3 is made up of 13 amino acids. Trimming cost V 1 base and J 1 base, with 5 bases left between them. The complete variable domain, with remaining parts taken from reference TRBV5-6 and TRBJ1-1, reads DAGVTQSPTHLIKTRGQQVTLRCSPKSGHDTVSWYQQALGQGPQFIFQYYEEEERQRGNFPDRFSGHQFPNYSSELNVNALLLGDSALYLCASSLLGNTEAFFGQGTRLTVV.